The 21 T cell receptor beta chains below come from one sample, sequenced in a study of blood T cell repertoires in COVID-19. The assay was immunoSEQ multiplex PCR, and TCRdb's table has in-frame clones only and misses some. The repertoire has about 23,000 clones, approximately 94% of them found once; the top ten carry less than 4.5%. Input material: peripheral blood. The source of these receptors is a woman in her fifties or sixties with active COVID-19.

This clone was counted a single time. V usage is TRBV18 and J usage is TRBJ2-1; 7 bases map to TRBD2. The CDR3 sequence is 16 residues long. V lost 3 bases, J lost 4 bases, and 9 bases stayed unmatched. In germline, CDR1 is KGHSH, CDR2 LQKENI. CDR3 amino acids: CASSPLAGAEYNEQFF. The CDR3 DNA follows: TGTGCCAGCTCACCCTTGGCGGGAGCGGAGTACAATGAGCAGTTCTTC.

This clone was seen once. The chain carries TRBV9 and TRBJ1-3; 8 bases fit TRBD1. Germline values: CDR1 SGDLS, CDR2 YYNGEE. There are 16 residues in the CDR3. J lost 2 bases, V lost 3 bases, and 7 bases had no gene match. The CDR3 sequence is CASSARQGKTGNTIYF. CDR3 nucleotide sequence: TGTGCCAGCAGCGCCAGACAGGGGAAGACTGGAAACACCATATATTTT. The full variable domain, in which reference TRBV9 and TRBJ1-3 provide the parts outside the CDR3, is DSGVTQTPKHLITATGQRVTLRCSPRSGDLSVYWYQQSLDQGLQFLIQYYNGEERAKGNILERFSAQQFPDLHSELNLSSLELGDSALYFCASSARQGKTGNTIYFGEGSWLTVV.

This clone occurred once. The rearrangement joins TRBV11-2 to TRBJ2-2; 8 nucleotides line up with TRBD1. CDR1 SGHAT and CDR2 FQNNGV come from the germline V gene. Trimming took 5 bases from V and 13 from J; bases not matched to a gene: 12. The length of the CDR3 is 14 residues. The CDR3 reads CASSPDRVDVRLFF. The DNA of the CDR3 is TGTGCCAGCAGCCCGGACAGGGTTGATGTTCGGCTGTTTTTT.

The rearrangement joins TRBV12-5 to TRBJ2-4, with D possibly being TRBD1 (5 bases). Between the trimmed V and J ends, which lost 6 bases and 7 bases, there was a span of 16 bases. From germline, CDR1 is LGHNT and CDR2 FRNRAP. The CDR3 consists of 14 residues. CDR3 bases: TGTGCTAGTGGGCTCAGGGTGGGTAAGAACATTCAGTACTTC. It encodes CASGLRVGKNIQYF.

The chain couples TRBV6-2 or TRBV6-3 to TRBJ1-3; D perhaps matches TRBD1 (6 bases). The CDR3 length is 16 residues. Trimming pared 6 bases from V and 0 bases from J, leaving 15 bases between. The germline V gene encodes CDR1 MNHEY and CDR2 SVGEGT. The CDR3 loop is CASSRLGQISGNTIYF. DNA for the CDR3: TGTGCCAGCAGCCGCCTAGGACAGATCTCTGGAAACACCATATATTTT.

The chain has TRBV9 and TRBJ1-3, with TRBD1 as a possible D gene (5 bases). CDR3 size: 17 residues. Per the germline V gene, CDR1 is SGDLS and CDR2 is YYNGEE. Trimming shortened V by 0 bases and J by 0 bases, and 13 bases separated the two germline ends. This CDR3 reads CASSVAPRQSSGNTIYF. CDR3 coding DNA: TGTGCCAGCAGCGTAGCTCCCAGACAGAGCTCTGGAAACACCATATATTTT.

The chain links TRBV29-1 to TRBJ2-3; possibly TRBD1 for D (7 bases). Germline V CDR1 and CDR2: SQVTM, ANQGSEA. This CDR3 has 15 residues. V lost 6 bases to trimming and J lost 5 bases, with 21 bases between them. CDR3 sequence (DNA): TGCAGCGTCCAGGGGGGCGAGTTAGAAGTAGATACGCAGTATTTT. This codes for CSVQGGELEVDTQYF.

The V and J genes are TRBV16 and TRBJ1-1, with no clear D. The germline V and J ends were trimmed by 4 bases and 4 bases, with 7 bases remaining between them. The CDR3 is 12 residues long. Germline loops: CDR1 KGHSY, CDR2 FQNENV. CDR3 DNA sequence: TGTGCCAGCAGCCCTGCCGGCACTGAAGCTTTCTTT. This codes for CASSPAGTEAFF. Drawing the rest from reference TRBV16 and TRBJ1-1, the complete variable domain is GEEVAQTPKHLVRGEGQKAKLYCAPIKGHSYVFWYQQVLKNEFKFLISFQNENVFDETGMPKERFSAKCLPNSPCSLEIQATKLEDSAVYFCASSPAGTEAFFGQGTRLTVV.

The chain uses TRBV6-5 and TRBJ2-2; 7 nucleotides align to TRBD2. CDR3 size: 14 residues. V lost 8 bases and J lost 6; bases outside the gene matches: 9. Looked up from germline, CDR1 is MNHEY and CDR2 is SVGAGI. The CDR3, as DNA: TGTGCCAGCCGGGAGGAGTTTATCGCCGGGGAGCTGTTTTTT. Encoded protein: CASREEFIAGELFF.

J is TRBJ2-5 and V is TRBV9; TRBD1 aligns across 7 bases. CDR1 is SGDLS, CDR2 YYNGEE, per germline. The V segment lost 4 bases and the J segment 2 bases; nucleotides outside the gene matches: 5. CDR3 length: 14 residues. CDR3 sequence: CASSTSGQQETQYF. In DNA form, the CDR3 reads TGTGCCAGCAGCACCTCGGGACAGCAAGAGACCCAGTACTTC.

In its sample, this clone was seen a few times. This chain joins TRBV19 and TRBJ2-3; 8 nucleotides match TRBD2. Per the germline V gene, CDR1 is LNHDA and CDR2 is SQIVND (reference sequence). The CDR3 is 13 residues long. With 3 bases clipped from V and 9 bases from J, the junction kept 5 bases outside the gene matches. CDR3 DNA sequence: TGTGCCAGTAGTATCGGGGGGGACGGGACGCAGTATTTT. It is translated as CASSIGGDGTQYF.

The chain combines TRBV5-1 with TRBJ1-2; 7 bases map to TRBD1. This CDR3 region has 15 residues. The trim removed 0 bases at V and 4 bases at J, leaving 6 bases unmatched. The germline V gene has CDR1 SGHRS and CDR2 YFSETQ. The CDR3 spells CASSLEVWDSYGYTF. The CDR3 DNA is TGCGCCAGCAGCTTGGAAGTCTGGGACAGCTATGGCTACACCTTC.

The chain uses TRBV9 and TRBJ1-2; tentatively, D is TRBD1 (6 bases). From germline, CDR1 is SGDLS and CDR2 YYNGEE. V lost 0 bases and J 8 bases, leaving 23 bases between the germline ends. CDR3 length: 17 residues. CDR3 sequence reads: CASSVEVVQDRSSGYTF. Written as DNA, the CDR3 is TGTGCCAGCAGCGTAGAAGTGGTGCAGGACAGATCGAGCGGCTACACCTTC. The variable domain in full, with the rest retrieved from reference TRBV9 and TRBJ1-2, is DSGVTQTPKHLITATGQRVTLRCSPRSGDLSVYWYQQSLDQGLQFLIQYYNGEERAKGNILERFSAQQFPDLHSELNLSSLELGDSALYFCASSVEVVQDRSSGYTFGSGTRLTVV.

The V and J genes are TRBV7-6 and TRBJ1-2; tentatively, D is TRBD1 (6 bases). This CDR3 region has 18 residues. Germline V gene data show CDR1 as SGHVS and CDR2 as FNYEAQ. Deletions cut 4 bases from V and 0 bases from J, with 21 bases between. CDR3 DNA sequence: TGTGCCAGCAGCTCTATTCCGGGACACTTTGGGACTAACTATGGCTACACCTTC. Residues: CASSSIPGHFGTNYGYTF.

The CDR3 loop reads CASRTSTDTQYF. In DNA form, the CDR3 reads TGTGCCAGCAGGACTAGCACAGATACGCAGTATTTT. The genes are TRBV2 and TRBJ2-3; D is undetermined. Germline values: CDR1 SNHLY, CDR2 FYNNEI. Trimming removed 6 bases from V and 0 bases from J, with 4 bases in between. CDR3 length: 12 residues.

The chain uses TRBV11-2 and TRBJ2-1, with a possible D match to TRBD2 (5 bases). The germline V gene has CDR1 SGHAT and CDR2 FQNNGV. The CDR3 is 15 amino acids. V was trimmed by 5 bases and J by 2 bases, leaving 13 bases between them. The CDR3 coding sequence is TGTGCCAGCAGCGTGGACGGAGGACCCTACAATGAGCAGTTCTTC. This codes for CASSVDGGPYNEQFF.

The V call is TRBV7-8, the J call TRBJ1-1; tentatively, D is TRBD1 (6 bases). V shed 3 bases and J shed 2 bases, with 16 bases lying between them. Germline assignment: CDR1 SGHVS and CDR2 FQNEAQ. This CDR3 has 16 residues. The DNA for the CDR3 is TGTGCCAGCAGCTTGATAGGTACAGGGCCAAACACTGAAGCTTTCTTT. Residues: CASSLIGTGPNTEAFF.

The V gene is TRBV7-8, the J gene TRBJ1-1; a possible D gene is TRBD1 (5 bases). Trimming stripped 5 bases from V and 0 bases from J, with 22 bases between. CDR1 SGHVS and CDR2 FQNEAQ come from the germline V gene. The CDR3 is made up of 18 amino acids. This chain's CDR3 is CASSHFVQTATLNTEAFF. The CDR3 DNA is TGTGCCAGCAGCCACTTTGTCCAGACAGCGACCTTGAACACTGAAGCTTTCTTT.

V and J are TRBV10-2 and TRBJ1-2, with TRBD1 matching over 8 bases. Germline values: CDR1 WSHSY, CDR2 SAAADI. This CDR3 is built from 14 residues. Unmatched junction bases numbered 4, after V lost 3 bases and J lost 4 bases. The CDR3 nucleotides read TGCGCCAGCAGTGACCTGGACAGGGCCTATGGCTACACCTTC. Translated, it gives CASSDLDRAYGYTF.

V usage is TRBV2 and J usage is TRBJ1-4, with 7 bases aligning to TRBD1. The junction had 6 bases not matched to a gene; V was cut back by 5 bases and J by 3 bases. The CDR3 is 15 amino acids. Germline loops: CDR1 SNHLY, CDR2 FYNNEI. In DNA form, the CDR3 reads TGTGCCAGCAGTTCGGGGACAGCCGCTAATGAAAAACTGTTTTTT. As protein: CASSSGTAANEKLFF.

This clone has a handful of counts. V is TRBV28 and J is TRBJ1-1; the D is unclear. The CDR3 consists of 15 residues. Germline-derived CDR1 and CDR2 are MDHEN and SYDVKM. Trimming took 5 bases from V and 1 from J, leaving 14 bases between them. The DNA for the CDR3 is TGTGCCAGCAGTCTCCCAGGCGTTGCGAACACTGAAGCTTTCTTT. This codes for CASSLPGVANTEAFF. Combining the CDR3 with reference TRBV28 and TRBJ1-1 gives the whole variable domain DVKVTQSSRYLVKRTGEKVFLECVQDMDHENMFWYRQDPGLGLRLIYFSYDVKMKEKGDIPEGYSVSREKKERFSLILESASTNQTSMYLCASSLPGVANTEAFFGQGTRLTVV.